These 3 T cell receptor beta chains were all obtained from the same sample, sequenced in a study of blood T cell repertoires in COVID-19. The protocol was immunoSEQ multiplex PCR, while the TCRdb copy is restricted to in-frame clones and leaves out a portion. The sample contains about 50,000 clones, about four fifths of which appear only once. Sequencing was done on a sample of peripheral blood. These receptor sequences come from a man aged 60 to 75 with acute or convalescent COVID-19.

Written as DNA, the CDR3 is TGTGCCAGCAGCTTAGTCGGCGGGGGCTCCTACAATGAGCAGTTCTTC. Translated: CASSLVGGGSYNEQFF. This rearrangement joins TRBV7-2 to TRBJ2-1; 7 bases line up with TRBD2. The V segment lost 1 base and the J segment 0 bases; nucleotides outside the gene matches: 3. Germline V lookup: CDR1 SGHTA, CDR2 FQGNSA. The CDR3 loop spans 16 amino acids.

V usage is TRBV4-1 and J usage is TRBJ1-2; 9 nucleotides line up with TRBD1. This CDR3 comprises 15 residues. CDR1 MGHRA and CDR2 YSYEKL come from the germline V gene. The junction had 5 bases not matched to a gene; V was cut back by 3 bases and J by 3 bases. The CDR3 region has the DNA TGCGCCAGCAGCCACCCCCGGACAGGGGACTATGGCTACACCTTC. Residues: CASSHPRTGDYGYTF.

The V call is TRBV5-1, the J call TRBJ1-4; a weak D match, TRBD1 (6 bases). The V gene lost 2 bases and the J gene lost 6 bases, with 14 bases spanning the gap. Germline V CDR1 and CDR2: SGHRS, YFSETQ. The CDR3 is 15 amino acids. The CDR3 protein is CASSFAGGWDEKLFF. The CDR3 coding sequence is TGCGCCAGCAGCTTCGCGGGGGGCTGGGATGAAAAACTGTTTTTT.